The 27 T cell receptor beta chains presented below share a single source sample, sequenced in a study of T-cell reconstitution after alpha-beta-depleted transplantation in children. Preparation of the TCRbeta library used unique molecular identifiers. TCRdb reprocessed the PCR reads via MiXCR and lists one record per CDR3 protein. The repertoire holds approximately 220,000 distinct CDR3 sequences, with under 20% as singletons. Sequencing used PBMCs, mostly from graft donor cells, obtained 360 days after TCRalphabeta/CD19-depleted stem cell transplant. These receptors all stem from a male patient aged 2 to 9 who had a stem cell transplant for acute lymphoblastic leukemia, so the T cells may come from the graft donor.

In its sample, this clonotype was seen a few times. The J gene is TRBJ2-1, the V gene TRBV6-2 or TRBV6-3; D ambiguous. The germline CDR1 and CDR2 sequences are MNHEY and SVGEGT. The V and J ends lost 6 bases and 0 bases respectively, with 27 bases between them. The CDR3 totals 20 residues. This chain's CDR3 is CASSTPLSVAPKLSYNEQFF. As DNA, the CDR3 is TGTGCCAGCAGCACCCCCTTATCGGTAGCCCCAAAACTCTCCTACAATGAGCAGTTCTTC.

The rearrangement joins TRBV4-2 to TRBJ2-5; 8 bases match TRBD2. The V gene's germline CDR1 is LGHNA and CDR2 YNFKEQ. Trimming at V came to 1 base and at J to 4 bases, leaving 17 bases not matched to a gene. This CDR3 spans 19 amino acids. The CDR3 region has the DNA TGTGCCAGCAGCCAAGGGAGTAGGGGACTAGAAGGCCCCCGAGAGACCCAGTACTTC. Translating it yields CASSQGSRGLEGPRETQYF.

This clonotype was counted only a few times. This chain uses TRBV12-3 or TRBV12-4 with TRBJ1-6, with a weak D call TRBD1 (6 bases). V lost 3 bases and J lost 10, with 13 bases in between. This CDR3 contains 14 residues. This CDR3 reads CASSLNRAESPLHF. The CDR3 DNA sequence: TGTGCCAGCAGTTTGAACAGGGCTGAGTCACCCCTCCACTTT.

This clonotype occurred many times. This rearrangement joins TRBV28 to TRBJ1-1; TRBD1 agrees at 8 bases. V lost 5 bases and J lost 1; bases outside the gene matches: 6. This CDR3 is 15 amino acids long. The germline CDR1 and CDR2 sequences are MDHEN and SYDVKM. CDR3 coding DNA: TGTGCCAGCAGTCCCAGACAGGGGCAGAACACTGAAGCTTTCTTT. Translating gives CASSPRQGQNTEAFF.

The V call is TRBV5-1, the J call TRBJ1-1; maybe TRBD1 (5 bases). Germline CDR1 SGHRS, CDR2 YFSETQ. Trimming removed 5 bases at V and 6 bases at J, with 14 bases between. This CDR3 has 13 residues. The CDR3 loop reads CASRGTRVSEAFF. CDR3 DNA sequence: TGCGCCAGCAGAGGGACGAGGGTGTCTGAAGCTTTCTTT.

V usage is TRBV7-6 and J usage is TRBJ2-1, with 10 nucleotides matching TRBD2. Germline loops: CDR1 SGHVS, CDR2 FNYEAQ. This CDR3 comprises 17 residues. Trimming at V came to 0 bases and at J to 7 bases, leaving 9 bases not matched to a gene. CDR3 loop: CASSLALIGLAVNEQFF. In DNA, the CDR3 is TGTGCCAGCAGCTTAGCGCTAATCGGACTAGCGGTGAATGAGCAGTTCTTC.

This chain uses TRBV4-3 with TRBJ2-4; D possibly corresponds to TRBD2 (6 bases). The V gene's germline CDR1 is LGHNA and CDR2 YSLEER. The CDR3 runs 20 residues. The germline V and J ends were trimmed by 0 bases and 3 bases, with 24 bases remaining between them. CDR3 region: CASSQEGPGLLSVGKNIQYF. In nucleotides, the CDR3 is TGCGCCAGCAGCCAAGAAGGGCCGGGACTCCTAAGTGTGGGCAAAAACATTCAGTACTTC.

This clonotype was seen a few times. This CDR3 is CASSLSVFPLETQYF. The DNA of the CDR3 is TGTGCCAGCAGTTTATCCGTGTTCCCGTTGGAGACCCAGTACTTC. The chain couples TRBV27 to TRBJ2-5; no firm D call. The CDR3 has 15 residues. Per the germline V gene, CDR1 is MNHEY and CDR2 is SMNVEV (reference sequence). The V gene lost 0 bases and the J gene lost 5 bases, with 13 bases spanning the gap.

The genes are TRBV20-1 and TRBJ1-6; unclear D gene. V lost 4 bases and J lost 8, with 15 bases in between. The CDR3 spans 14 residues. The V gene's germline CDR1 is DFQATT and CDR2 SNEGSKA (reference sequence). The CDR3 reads CSATHTVGDSPLHF. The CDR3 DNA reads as TGCAGTGCTACCCACACGGTCGGGGATTCACCCCTCCACTTT.

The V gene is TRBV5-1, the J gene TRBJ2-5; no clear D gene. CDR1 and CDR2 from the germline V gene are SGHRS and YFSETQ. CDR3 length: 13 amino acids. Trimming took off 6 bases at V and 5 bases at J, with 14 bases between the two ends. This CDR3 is CASTTRSDETQYF. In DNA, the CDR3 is TGCGCCAGCACCACCCGGTCAGACGAGACCCAGTACTTC.

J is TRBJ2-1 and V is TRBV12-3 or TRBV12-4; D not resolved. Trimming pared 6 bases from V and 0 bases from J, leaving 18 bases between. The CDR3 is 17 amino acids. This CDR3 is CASRPAPDFHSYNEQFF. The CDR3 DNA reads TGTGCCAGCAGACCAGCCCCAGACTTTCACTCCTACAATGAGCAGTTCTTC.

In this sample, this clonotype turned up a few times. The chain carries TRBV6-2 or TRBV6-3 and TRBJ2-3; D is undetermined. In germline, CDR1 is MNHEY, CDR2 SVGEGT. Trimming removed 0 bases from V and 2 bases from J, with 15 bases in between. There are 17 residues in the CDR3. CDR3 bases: TGTGCCAGCAGTTACTCGACACCCGCATCACCCACAGATACGCAGTATTTT. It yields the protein CASSYSTPASPTDTQYF.

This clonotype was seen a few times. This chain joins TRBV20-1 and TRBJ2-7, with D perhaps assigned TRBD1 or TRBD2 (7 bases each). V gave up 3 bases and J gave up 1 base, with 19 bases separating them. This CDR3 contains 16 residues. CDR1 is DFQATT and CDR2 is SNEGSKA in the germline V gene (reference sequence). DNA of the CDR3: TGCAGTGCTAGGAAAGGGGGAGGGGGCGAATCCTACGAGCAGTACTTC. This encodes CSARKGGGGESYEQYF.

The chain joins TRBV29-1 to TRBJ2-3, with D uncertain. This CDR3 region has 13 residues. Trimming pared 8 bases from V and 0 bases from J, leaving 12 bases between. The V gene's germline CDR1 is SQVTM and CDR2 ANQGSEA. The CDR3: CSHQLTSTDTQYF. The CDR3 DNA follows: TGCAGCCACCAACTTACTAGCACAGATACGCAGTATTTT.

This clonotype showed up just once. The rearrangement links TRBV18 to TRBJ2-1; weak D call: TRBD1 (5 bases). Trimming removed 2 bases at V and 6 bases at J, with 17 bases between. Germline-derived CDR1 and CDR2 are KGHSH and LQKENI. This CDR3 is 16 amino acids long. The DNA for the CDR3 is TGTGCCAGCTCACCAGGTCCTCCAGGGCAGCCCAATGAGCAGTTCTTC. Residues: CASSPGPPGQPNEQFF.

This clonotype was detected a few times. DNA of the CDR3: TGTGCCAGCAGTCGCCAGCTATTCAATGAGCAGTTCTTC. Translating gives CASSRQLFNEQFF. The V call is TRBV2, the J call TRBJ2-1, with unresolved D. The ends were cut back, 5 bases at V and 6 bases at J, with 11 bases in the middle. Germline CDR1 and CDR2: SNHLY and FYNNEI. This CDR3 is built from 13 residues.

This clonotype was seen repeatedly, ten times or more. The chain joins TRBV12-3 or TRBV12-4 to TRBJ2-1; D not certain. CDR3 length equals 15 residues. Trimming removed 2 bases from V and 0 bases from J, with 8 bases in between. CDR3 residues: CASSLTSGSYNEQFF. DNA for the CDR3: TGTGCCAGCAGTTTAACATCAGGCTCCTACAATGAGCAGTTCTTC.

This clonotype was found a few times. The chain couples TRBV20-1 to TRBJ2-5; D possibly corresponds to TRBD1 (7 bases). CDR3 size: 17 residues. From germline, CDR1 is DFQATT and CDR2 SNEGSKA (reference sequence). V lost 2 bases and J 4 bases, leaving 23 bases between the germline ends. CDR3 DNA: TGCAGTGCTAGACCCACCTCAGGGGGGTCGGTGGCAGAGACCCAGTACTTC. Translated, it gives CSARPTSGGSVAETQYF.

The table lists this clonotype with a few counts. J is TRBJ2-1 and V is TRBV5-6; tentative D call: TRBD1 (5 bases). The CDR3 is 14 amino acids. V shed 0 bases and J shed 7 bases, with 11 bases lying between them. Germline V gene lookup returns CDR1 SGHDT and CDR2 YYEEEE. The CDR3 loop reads CASSLALPGNEQFF. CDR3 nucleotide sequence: TGTGCCAGCAGCTTGGCCCTACCAGGGAATGAGCAGTTCTTC.

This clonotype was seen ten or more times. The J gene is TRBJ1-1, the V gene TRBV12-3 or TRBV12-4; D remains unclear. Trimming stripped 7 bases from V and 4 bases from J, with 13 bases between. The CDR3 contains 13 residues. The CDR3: CASIPSPGTEAFF. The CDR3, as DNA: TGTGCCAGCATACCTAGCCCCGGCACTGAAGCTTTCTTT.

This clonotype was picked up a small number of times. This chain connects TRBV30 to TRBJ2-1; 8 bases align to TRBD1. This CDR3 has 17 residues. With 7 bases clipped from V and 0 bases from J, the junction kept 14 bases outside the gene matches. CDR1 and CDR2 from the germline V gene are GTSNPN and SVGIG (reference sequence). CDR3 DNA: TGTGCCTCCAGCCGCGACAGGGGCTCTCTCTCCTACAATGAGCAGTTCTTC. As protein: CASSRDRGSLSYNEQFF.

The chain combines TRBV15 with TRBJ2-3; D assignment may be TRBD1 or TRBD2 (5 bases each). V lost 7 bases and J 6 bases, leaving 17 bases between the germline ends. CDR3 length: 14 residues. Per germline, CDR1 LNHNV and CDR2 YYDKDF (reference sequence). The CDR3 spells CATNWDGPWDTQYF. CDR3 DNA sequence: TGTGCCACCAACTGGGACGGCCCTTGGGATACGCAGTATTTT.

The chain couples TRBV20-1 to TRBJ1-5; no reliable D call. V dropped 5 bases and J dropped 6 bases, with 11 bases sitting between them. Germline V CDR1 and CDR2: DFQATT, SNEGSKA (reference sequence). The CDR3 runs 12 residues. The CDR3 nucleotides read TGCAGTGCTGGACGGTTGGGTCAGCCCCAGCATTTT. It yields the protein CSAGRLGQPQHF.

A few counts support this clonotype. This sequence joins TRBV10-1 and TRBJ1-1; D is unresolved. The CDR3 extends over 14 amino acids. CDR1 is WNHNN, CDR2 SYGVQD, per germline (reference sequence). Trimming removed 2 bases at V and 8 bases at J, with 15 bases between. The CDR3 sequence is CASSEEALALEAFF. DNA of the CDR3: TGCGCCAGCAGTGAGGAGGCCTTAGCCCTAGAAGCTTTCTTT.

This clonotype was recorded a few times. The CDR3 nucleotides are TGTGCCAGCAGTTATGTTCAGGGCGGTACCTACGAGCAGTACTTC. Translated: CASSYVQGGTYEQYF. The chain combines TRBV6-5 with TRBJ2-7; possibly TRBD1 for D (5 bases). Trimming left V 3 bases short and J 2 bases short, with 14 bases between. The CDR3 contains 15 residues. Germline V gene sequence: CDR1 MNHEY, CDR2 SVGAGI.

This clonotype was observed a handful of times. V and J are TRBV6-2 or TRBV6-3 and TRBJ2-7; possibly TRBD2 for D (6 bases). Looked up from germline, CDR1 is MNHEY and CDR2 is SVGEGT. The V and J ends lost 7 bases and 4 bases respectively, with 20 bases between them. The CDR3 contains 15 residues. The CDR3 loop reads CASTYGGAALYEQYF. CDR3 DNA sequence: TGTGCCAGCACCTATGGCGGGGCTGCCCTATACGAGCAGTACTTC.

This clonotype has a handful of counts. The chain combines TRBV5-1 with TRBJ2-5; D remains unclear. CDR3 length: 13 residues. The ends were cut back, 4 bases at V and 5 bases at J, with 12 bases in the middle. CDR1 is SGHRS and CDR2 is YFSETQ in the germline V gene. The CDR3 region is CASSPGPRETQYF. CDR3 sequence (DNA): TGCGCCAGCAGCCCCGGCCCCCGGGAGACCCAGTACTTC.